The clone carrying this T cell receptor beta chain was picked up a small number of times. Its antigen is still unknown. Trimming removed 0 bases at V and 8 bases at J, with 11 bases between. Germline CDR1 and CDR2: SGDLS and YYNGEE. This CDR3 contains 14 residues. The data originate from a study of T cell clones after liver transplantation. Across the whole study: Samples came from ITN030ST, which attempted immunosuppression withdrawal within 2 years of liver transplantation. Samples came pre-transplant, pre-randomization before withdrawal, and post-randomization after withdrawal ended. The study, taken as a whole, reports: Migration into the graft, not deletion, may explain lost graft donor-reactive T cells.

Sequencing used immunoSEQ multiplex PCR; TCRdb keeps in-frame clones, though not all of them. The sample holds 80,000 or so clones, roughly 80% seen once. The source is a human patient who received a liver transplant. Some T cells may be graft donor cells. Sample: CD4+ T cells from blood, taken approximately 3.5 years after liver transplant. V is TRBV9 and J is TRBJ1-4; D might be TRBD1 (5 bases). The CDR3 sequence: CASSVDGAGEKLFF. CDR3 in DNA: TGTGCCAGCAGCGTAGACGGGGCGGGCGAAAAACTGTTTTTT.